This TCR beta chain was recovered during a study of cytomegalovirus exposure and HLA in healthy donors. As for the donors, each was a healthy bone marrow donor. In the case of this clone: Its antigen remains unknown. The junction differs from germline at one of its ends, possibly a read error.

This CDR3 is 16 amino acids long. CDR1 and CDR2 from the germline V gene are MNHNS and SASEGT. Whole-study findings and limits: Donors were assumed by presence/absence analyses to have roughly uniform sequencing depth.

This PCR relied on a set of 60 Vbeta primers and 13 Jbeta primers. Only in-frame clones appear in the TCRdb table, and some are missing; sequencing was by immunoSEQ multiplex PCR. The data hold some 190,000 clones, with 81% observed a single time. The chain carries TRBV6-1 and TRBJ1-2; 10 bases agree with TRBD1. Input material: PBMCs. The sequence came from a man aged 40-55 years in good health and CMV-seropositive. The CDR3 sequence: CAISEGQGKGDYGYTF. The DNA of the CDR3 is TGTGCCATCAGTGAGGGACAGGGGAAGGGGGACTATGGCTACACCTTC.